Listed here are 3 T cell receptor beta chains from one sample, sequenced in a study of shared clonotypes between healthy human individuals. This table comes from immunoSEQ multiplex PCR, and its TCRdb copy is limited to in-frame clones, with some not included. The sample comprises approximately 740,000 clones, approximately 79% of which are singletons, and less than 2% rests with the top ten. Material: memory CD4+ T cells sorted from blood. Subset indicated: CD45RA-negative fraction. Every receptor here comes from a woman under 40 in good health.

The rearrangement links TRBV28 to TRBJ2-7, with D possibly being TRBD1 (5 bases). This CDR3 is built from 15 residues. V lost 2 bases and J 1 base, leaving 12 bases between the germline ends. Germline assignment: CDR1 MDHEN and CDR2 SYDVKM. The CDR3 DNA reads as TGTGCCAGCAGTTTAGGGCAGGGTCCTTCCTACGAGCAGTACTTC. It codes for CASSLGQGPSYEQYF.

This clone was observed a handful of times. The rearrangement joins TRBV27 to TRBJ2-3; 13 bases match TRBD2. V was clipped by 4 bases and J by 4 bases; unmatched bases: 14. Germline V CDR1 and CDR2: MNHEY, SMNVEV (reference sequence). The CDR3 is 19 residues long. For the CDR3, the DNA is TGTGCCAGCAGTTCCCACGGACTAGCGGGAGTTACGGGGGCAGATACGCAGTATTTT. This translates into CASSSHGLAGVTGADTQYF.

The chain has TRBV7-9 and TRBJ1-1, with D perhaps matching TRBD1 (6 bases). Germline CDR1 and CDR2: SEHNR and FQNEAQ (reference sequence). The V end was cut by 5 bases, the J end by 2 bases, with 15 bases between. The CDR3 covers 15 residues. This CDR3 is CASSGRGAENTEAFF. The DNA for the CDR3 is TGTGCCAGCAGCGGGCGGGGGGCAGAAAACACTGAAGCTTTCTTT.